The next 29 T cell receptor beta chains were all read from a single sample in a study of T cell responses to AZD1222 COVID-19 vaccine. Clones were read by immunoSEQ multiplex PCR, and TCRdb kept only the in-frame ones, dropping some. Among around 78,000 clones, roughly nine tenths were seen once, and the ten largest hold under 5%. This specimen consisted of peripheral blood, obtained on day 0 of AZD1222 vaccination. Receptors were obtained from an adult in good health.

The V call is TRBV7-3, the J call TRBJ2-1; weak D call: TRBD2 (5 bases). V was clipped by 8 bases and J by 9 bases, with 17 bases between them. CDR3 length: 13 amino acids. The germline CDR1 and CDR2 sequences are SGHTA and FQGTGA. Here the CDR3 DNA reads TGTGCCAGCCGGGAAGCCTCTACAACTGAGCAGTTCTTC. Encoded protein: CASREASTTEQFF.

The CDR3 sequence is CASSPPSGGNTGELFF. DNA for the CDR3: TGTGCCAGCTCACCTCCTAGCGGGGGAAACACCGGGGAGCTGTTTTTT. The chain is built from TRBV18 and TRBJ2-2, with 10 bases identical to TRBD2. With 3 bases clipped from V and 2 bases from J, the junction kept 3 bases outside the gene matches. This CDR3 spans 16 amino acids. Germline lookup yields CDR1 KGHSH and CDR2 LQKENI.

The chain couples TRBV7-9 to TRBJ2-5; D might be TRBD2 (6 bases). The CDR3 extends over 14 amino acids. Looked up from germline, CDR1 is SEHNR and CDR2 is FQNEAQ (reference sequence). Trimming cost V 5 bases and J 5 bases, with 15 bases left between them. DNA of the CDR3: TGTGCCAGCAGCGCAGGCGGGGTAGTGGAGACCCAGTACTTC. Protein product: CASSAGGVVETQYF.

The genes are TRBV12-3 or TRBV12-4 and TRBJ1-1; unclear D gene. Trimming pared 3 bases from V and 3 bases from J, leaving 8 bases between. The CDR3 sequence is 13 residues long. In nucleotides, the CDR3 is TGTGCCAGCAGTTTGGCAGGAGACACTGAAGCTTTCTTT. Encoded protein: CASSLAGDTEAFF.

The chain joins TRBV11-2 to TRBJ1-2; D unresolved. Germline V lookup: CDR1 SGHAT, CDR2 FQNNGV. The length of the CDR3 is 15 residues. The V end lost 6 bases, the J end lost 2 bases, and 16 bases lay between the germline ends. Written as DNA, the CDR3 is TGTGCCAGCAGGACGATCTCTGGGAGGAACTATGGCTACACCTTC. Translating gives CASRTISGRNYGYTF.

The V and J genes are TRBV2 and TRBJ2-1; tentative D call: TRBD1 (6 bases). This CDR3 contains 14 residues. Trimming removed 3 bases from V and 8 bases from J, with 14 bases in between. Germline CDR1 SNHLY, CDR2 FYNNEI. The DNA for the CDR3 is TGTGCCAGCAGTGATTCCAGGGGAGTGGATGAGCAGTTCTTC. It translates to CASSDSRGVDEQFF.

The sample holds one count of this clone. In DNA, the CDR3 is TGTGCCAGCAGCGTAGTCGGACTAGCGGGAGAGAGAAATGAGCAGTTCTTC. Encoded protein: CASSVVGLAGERNEQFF. The V and J genes are TRBV9 and TRBJ2-1, with 13 nucleotides matching TRBD2. V shed 0 bases, J shed 7 bases, and the junction held 7 bases outside the gene matches. This CDR3 has 17 residues. The germline V gene has CDR1 SGDLS and CDR2 YYNGEE.

This clone came up a few times. This chain connects TRBV30 to TRBJ1-2, with D hard to call. The V gene's germline CDR1 is GTSNPN and CDR2 SVGIG (reference sequence). Deletions cut 0 bases from V and 3 bases from J, with 2 bases between. The CDR3 is 11 amino acids. CDR3: CAWSVDYGYTF. For the CDR3, the DNA is TGTGCCTGGAGTGTAGACTATGGCTACACCTTC.

This chain connects TRBV10-3 to TRBJ2-7; 13 bases fit TRBD2. Losses at the gene ends were 6 bases for V and 2 bases for J; bases not matched to a gene: 7. CDR1 and CDR2 from the germline V gene are ENHRY and SYGVKD. The CDR3 runs to 16 residues. The CDR3 spells CAISLSGLAGTYEQYF. Here the CDR3 DNA reads TGTGCCATCAGCCTATCGGGACTAGCGGGGACCTACGAGCAGTACTTC.

This chain connects TRBV9 to TRBJ2-1, with D perhaps TRBD2 (5 bases). V was clipped by 3 bases and J by 6 bases, with 22 bases between them. CDR3 length: 17 amino acids. CDR1 and CDR2 from the germline V gene are SGDLS and YYNGEE. The CDR3 loop reads CASSGGSRVFQGNEQFF. The CDR3 nucleotides read TGTGCCAGCAGCGGGGGATCGAGGGTCTTTCAAGGCAATGAGCAGTTCTTC.

V and J are TRBV6-5 and TRBJ1-3, with D perhaps TRBD1 (5 bases). The CDR3 runs 12 residues. V lost 6 bases, J lost 5 bases, and 8 bases lay in between. Germline V CDR1 and CDR2: MNHEY, SVGAGI. The CDR3 protein is CASRDNRNTIYF. The CDR3 nucleotides read TGTGCCAGCAGGGACAATCGAAACACCATATATTTT.

This clone came up a few times. The rearrangement links TRBV6-5 to TRBJ1-1, with 9 bases matching TRBD1. Trimming cost V 5 bases and J 0 bases; bases outside gene matches: 4. The germline CDR1 and CDR2 sequences are MNHEY and SVGAGI. The CDR3 covers 15 residues. This chain's CDR3 is CASSNRGRVNTEAFF. CDR3 nucleotide sequence: TGTGCCAGCAGTAACAGGGGGCGGGTGAACACTGAAGCTTTCTTT.

The rearrangement joins TRBV4-1 to TRBJ1-2, with 8 nucleotides matching TRBD1. The germline V gene has CDR1 MGHRA and CDR2 YSYEKL. After removal of 0 bases from V and 4 bases from J, the junction contained 10 bases not matched to a gene. CDR3 length equals 17 residues. CDR3 nucleotides: TGCGCCAGCAGCCAAGATCCAGGGGGCGCAGGCGGCTATGGCTACACCTTC. Residues: CASSQDPGGAGGYGYTF.

The CDR3 here is CAAGGRRAEAFF. DNA for the CDR3: TGTGCCGCGGGGGGCCGGCGGGCTGAAGCTTTCTTT. The V and J genes are TRBV30 and TRBJ1-1; D might be TRBD1 (6 bases). V dropped 8 bases and J dropped 6 bases, with 16 bases sitting between them. Germline V gives CDR1 GTSNPN, CDR2 SVGIG (reference sequence). This CDR3 has 12 amino acids.

The V and J genes are TRBV5-8 and TRBJ2-3; unclear D gene. V was shortened by 2 bases and J by 2 bases, with 6 bases between the two germline ends. CDR1 SGHTS and CDR2 YDEGEE come from the germline V gene. The CDR3 contains 13 residues. The CDR3 DNA reads as TGTGCCAGCAGCTTAGGACCCACAGATACGCAGTATTTT. Amino acid sequence: CASSLGPTDTQYF.

The chain has TRBV12-3 or TRBV12-4 and TRBJ1-1; TRBD1 might be the D (6 bases). This CDR3 has 13 residues. The V gene lost 3 bases and the J gene lost 6 bases, with 11 bases spanning the gap. Written as DNA, the CDR3 is TGTGCCAGCAGTTTGGGGGGGGGCCCTGAAGCTTTCTTT. Translating gives CASSLGGGPEAFF.

This clone was observed a single time. The V gene is TRBV11-3, the J gene TRBJ2-3, with D hard to call. Trimming removed 5 bases at V and 0 bases at J, with 12 bases between. Looked up from germline, CDR1 is SGHNT and CDR2 is YENEEA. The CDR3 is 15 amino acids. The CDR3 sequence is CASSRLAASTDTQYF. The CDR3, as DNA: TGTGCCAGCAGCCGTCTGGCGGCTAGCACAGATACGCAGTATTTT.

This clone turned up a few times. V is TRBV18 and J is TRBJ1-1; D possibly corresponds to TRBD1 (5 bases). V shed 0 bases and J shed 5 bases, with 10 bases lying between them. The germline V gene encodes CDR1 KGHSH and CDR2 LQKENI. CDR3 length: 14 amino acids. For the CDR3, the DNA is TGTGCCAGCTCACCACCGTGGGGGAGAACTGAAGCTTTCTTT. This translates into CASSPPWGRTEAFF.

The J gene is TRBJ2-7, the V gene TRBV29-1; TRBD2 is a possible D gene (5 bases). From germline, CDR1 is SQVTM and CDR2 ANQGSEA. CDR3 length: 13 amino acids. V was clipped by 4 bases and J by 3 bases, with 13 bases between them. Here the CDR3 DNA reads TGCAGCGTTGGAGGGTTAACGAACTACGAGCAGTACTTC. Translating gives CSVGGLTNYEQYF.

The chain recombines TRBV6-6 with TRBJ1-3, with D unclear. The CDR3 sequence is 15 residues long. Germline CDR1 and CDR2: MNHNY and SVGAGI (reference sequence). With 5 bases removed from V and 4 bases from J, the gap between germline ends came to 15 bases. Here the CDR3 reads CASSVSGAEGNTIYF. DNA for the CDR3: TGTGCCAGCAGTGTATCGGGTGCGGAAGGAAACACCATATATTTT.

This sequence joins TRBV15 and TRBJ1-3; D is unclear. The CDR3 runs 14 residues. CDR1 is LNHNV and CDR2 is YYDKDF in the germline V gene (reference sequence). V was trimmed by 3 bases and J by 1 base, leaving 7 bases between them. CDR3 amino acids: CATSRTRSGNTIYF. The CDR3 DNA follows: TGTGCCACCAGCAGGACGCGATCTGGAAACACCATATATTTT. The full variable domain, rest sourced from reference TRBV15 and TRBJ1-3, is DAMVIQNPRYQVTQFGKPVTLSCSQTLNHNVMYWYQQKSSQAPKLLFHYYDKDFNNEADTPDNFQSRRPNTSFCFLDIRSPGLGDTAMYLCATSRTRSGNTIYFGEGSWLTVV.

This chain links TRBV6-5 with TRBJ1-2, with TRBD1 matching over 8 bases. The CDR3 covers 14 residues. CDR1 MNHEY and CDR2 SVGAGI come from the germline V gene. After removal of 2 bases from V and 8 bases from J, the junction contained 7 bases not matched to a gene. The CDR3 DNA sequence: TGTGCCAGCAGTTACGGGGGAGGACAGGGCGGCTACACCTTC. Its translation: CASSYGGGQGGYTF.

The V call is TRBV7-7, the J call TRBJ2-5, with D tentatively TRBD2 (5 bases). The CDR3 totals 13 residues. Germline V gene lookup returns CDR1 SSHAT and CDR2 FNYEAQ (reference sequence). With 7 bases removed from V and 1 base from J, the gap between germline ends came to 10 bases. In nucleotides, the CDR3 is TGTGCCAGCAAGGGTCTAGCCCAAGAGACCCAGTACTTC. Residues: CASKGLAQETQYF.

The chain recombines TRBV6-4 with TRBJ2-2; the D is unclear. The V gene lost 1 base and the J gene lost 5 bases, with 8 bases spanning the gap. The V gene's germline CDR1 is MRHNA and CDR2 SNTAGT. The CDR3 extends over 14 amino acids. The CDR3 sequence: CASSDFPSTGELFF. The CDR3, as DNA: TGTGCCAGCAGTGACTTTCCTTCTACCGGGGAGCTGTTTTTT.

The V gene is TRBV27, the J gene TRBJ1-2; weak D call: TRBD1 (6 bases). The CDR3 is made up of 13 amino acids. V lost 3 bases, J lost 4 bases, and 9 bases lay in between. Germline V gene data show CDR1 as MNHEY and CDR2 as SMNVEV (reference sequence). This CDR3 reads CASSFRGSYGYTF. CDR3 DNA sequence: TGTGCCAGCAGTTTCAGGGGTAGCTATGGCTACACCTTC.

This chain joins TRBV19 and TRBJ1-4; a possible D gene is TRBD1 (6 bases). The CDR3 loop spans 13 amino acids. With 5 bases removed from V and 6 bases from J, the gap between germline ends came to 10 bases. The germline CDR1 and CDR2 sequences are LNHDA and SQIVND (reference sequence). CDR3 sequence reads: CASSPPGDEKLFF. The CDR3 DNA is TGTGCCAGTAGTCCCCCAGGGGATGAAAAACTGTTTTTT.

V usage is TRBV7-3 and J usage is TRBJ2-3, with 8 bases fitting TRBD2. After removal of 4 bases from V and 5 bases from J, the junction contained 8 bases not matched to a gene. This CDR3 has 15 residues. From germline, CDR1 is SGHTA and CDR2 FQGTGA. CDR3 nucleotide sequence: TGTGCCAGCAGCTCAGGACTAGCCGGGCAAGATACGCAGTATTTT. This translates into CASSSGLAGQDTQYF.

The chain joins TRBV27 to TRBJ2-7; no reliable D call. There are 13 residues in the CDR3. The V end lost 6 bases, the J end lost 4 bases, and 13 bases lay between the germline ends. The germline V gene encodes CDR1 MNHEY and CDR2 SMNVEV (reference sequence). The CDR3 DNA reads as TGTGCCAGCAGCCAAGGGTTAAAGTACGAGCAGTACTTC. This codes for CASSQGLKYEQYF.

V is TRBV10-3 and J is TRBJ2-7, with TRBD1 identical over 7 bases. With V trimmed by 7 bases and J by 2 bases, 8 bases remained unmatched. The CDR3 totals 14 residues. Germline V gene sequence: CDR1 ENHRY, CDR2 SYGVKD. CDR3 sequence reads: CAINPGTAAYEQYF. CDR3 coding DNA: TGTGCCATCAATCCCGGGACAGCAGCCTACGAGCAGTACTTC.